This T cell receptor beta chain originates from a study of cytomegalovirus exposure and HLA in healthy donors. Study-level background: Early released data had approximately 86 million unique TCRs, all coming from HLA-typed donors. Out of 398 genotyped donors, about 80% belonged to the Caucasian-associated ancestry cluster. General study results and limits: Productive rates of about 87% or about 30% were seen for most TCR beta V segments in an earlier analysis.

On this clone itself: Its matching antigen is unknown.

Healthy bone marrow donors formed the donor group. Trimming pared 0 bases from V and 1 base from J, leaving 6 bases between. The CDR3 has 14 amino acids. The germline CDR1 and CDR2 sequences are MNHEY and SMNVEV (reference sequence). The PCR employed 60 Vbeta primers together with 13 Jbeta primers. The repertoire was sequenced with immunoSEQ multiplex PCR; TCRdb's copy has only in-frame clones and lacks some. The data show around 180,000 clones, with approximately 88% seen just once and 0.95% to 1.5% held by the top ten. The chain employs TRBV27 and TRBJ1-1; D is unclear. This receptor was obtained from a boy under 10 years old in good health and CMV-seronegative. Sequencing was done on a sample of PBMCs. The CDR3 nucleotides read TGTGCCAGCAGTTTATCGAGGGCGAACACTGAAGCTTTCTTT. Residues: CASSLSRANTEAFF.